This TCR beta chain appears in the sequencing data of a study of Graves' ophthalmopathy and Graves' hyperthyroidism. Study-level results: The majority of expanded thyroid clonotypes above 0.001 frequency also occurred in blood.

Details on this clonotype: Antigen: not known.

Symptoms, serum thyroxine and TRAb, thyroid ultrasound, and orbital computed tomography formed the diagnostic basis. Researchers took RNA transcripts and amplified TCR beta CDR3 regions from them. First-round RT-PCR employed HTBI primers, with a second-round multiplex PCR after it. MiXCR, applied by TCRdb to the multiplex PCR reads, yields one record per CDR3 protein. Counted here are about 1.1 million distinct CDR3 sequences, about 36% occurring once; the ten biggest clones make up around 10%. The CDR3 covers 16 residues. Germline lookup yields CDR1 SGDLS and CDR2 YYNGEE. Source material: peripheral blood or thyroid tissue (not recorded which). The source of this sequence is an adult man with Graves' hyperthyroidism. J is TRBJ2-7 and V is TRBV9; 10 bases match TRBD1. TRBJ2-1 explains the end of the DNA better; the J call may be wrong. The CDR3 reads CASSSPGQGAYNEQFF. DNA of the CDR3: TGTGCCAGCAGCTCCCCAGGACAGGGGGCCTACAATGAGCAGTTCTTC.